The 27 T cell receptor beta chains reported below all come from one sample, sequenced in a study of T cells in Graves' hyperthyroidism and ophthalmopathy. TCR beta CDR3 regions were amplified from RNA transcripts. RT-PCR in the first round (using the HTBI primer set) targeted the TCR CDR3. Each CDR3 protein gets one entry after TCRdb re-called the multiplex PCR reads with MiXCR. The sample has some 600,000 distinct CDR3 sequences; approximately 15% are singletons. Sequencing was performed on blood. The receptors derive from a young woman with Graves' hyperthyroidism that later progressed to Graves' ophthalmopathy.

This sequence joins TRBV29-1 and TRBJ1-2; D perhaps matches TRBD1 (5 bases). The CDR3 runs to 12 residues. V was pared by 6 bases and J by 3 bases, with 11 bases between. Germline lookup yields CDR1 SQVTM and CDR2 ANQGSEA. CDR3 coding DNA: TGCAGCGTCCCCCAGGGCTACTATGGCTACACCTTC. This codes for CSVPQGYYGYTF.

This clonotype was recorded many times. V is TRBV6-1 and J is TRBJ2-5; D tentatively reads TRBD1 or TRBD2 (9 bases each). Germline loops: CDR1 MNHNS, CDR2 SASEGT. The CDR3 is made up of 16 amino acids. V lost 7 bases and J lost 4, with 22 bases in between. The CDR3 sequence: CASKDRGATSGETQYF. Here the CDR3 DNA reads TGTGCCAGCAAGGACAGGGGCGCGACTAGCGGAGAGACCCAGTACTTC.

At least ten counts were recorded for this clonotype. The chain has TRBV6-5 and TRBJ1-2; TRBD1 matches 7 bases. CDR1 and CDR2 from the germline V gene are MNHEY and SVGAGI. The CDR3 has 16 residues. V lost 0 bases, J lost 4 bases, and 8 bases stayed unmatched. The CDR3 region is CASSYSKVAGGYGYTF. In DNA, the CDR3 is TGTGCCAGCAGTTACTCGAAAGTGGCAGGGGGCTATGGCTACACCTTC.

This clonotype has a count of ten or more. CDR3 region: CATSDPGRNSNTGELFF. The CDR3 nucleotides read TGTGCCACCAGTGATCCCGGAAGGAACTCGAACACCGGGGAGCTGTTTTTT. The chain carries TRBV24-1 and TRBJ2-2; D is unclear. In germline, CDR1 is KGHDR, CDR2 SFDVKD. The V end lost 3 bases, the J end lost 0 bases, and 13 bases lay between the germline ends. The CDR3 runs to 17 residues.

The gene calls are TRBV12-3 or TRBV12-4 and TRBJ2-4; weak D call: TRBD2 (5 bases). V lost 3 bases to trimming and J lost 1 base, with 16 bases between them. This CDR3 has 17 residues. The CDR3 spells CASSFGPGMGAKNIQYF. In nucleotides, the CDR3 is TGTGCCAGCAGTTTCGGCCCGGGGATGGGGGCCAAAAACATTCAGTACTTC.

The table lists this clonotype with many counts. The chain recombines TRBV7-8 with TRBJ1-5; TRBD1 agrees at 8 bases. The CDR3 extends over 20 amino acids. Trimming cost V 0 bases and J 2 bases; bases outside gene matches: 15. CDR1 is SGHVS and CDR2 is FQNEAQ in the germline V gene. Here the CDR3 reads CASSLAAGSDRDRGNQPQHF. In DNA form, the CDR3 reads TGTGCCAGCAGCTTAGCCGCCGGATCGGACAGGGATCGAGGCAATCAGCCCCAGCATTTT.

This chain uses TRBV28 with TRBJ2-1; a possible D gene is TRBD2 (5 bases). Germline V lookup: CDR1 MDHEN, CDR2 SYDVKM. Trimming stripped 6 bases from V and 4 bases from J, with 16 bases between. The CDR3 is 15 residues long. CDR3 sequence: CASSNDGGGYNEQFF. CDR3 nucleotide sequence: TGTGCCAGCAGCAACGATGGAGGTGGGTACAATGAGCAGTTCTTC.

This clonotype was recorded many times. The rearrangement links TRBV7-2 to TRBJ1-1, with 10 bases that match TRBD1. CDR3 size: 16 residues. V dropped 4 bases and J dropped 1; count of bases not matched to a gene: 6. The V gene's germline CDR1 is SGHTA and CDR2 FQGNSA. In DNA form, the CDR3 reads TGTGCCAGCAGCTCAATCGACAGGGGGCCGAACACTGAAGCTTTCTTT. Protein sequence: CASSSIDRGPNTEAFF.

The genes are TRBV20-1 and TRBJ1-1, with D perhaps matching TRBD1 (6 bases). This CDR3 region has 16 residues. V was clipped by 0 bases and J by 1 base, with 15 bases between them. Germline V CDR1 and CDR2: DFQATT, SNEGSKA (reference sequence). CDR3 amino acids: CSARDVGRQANTEAFF. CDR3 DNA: TGCAGTGCTAGAGATGTAGGGAGACAGGCGAACACTGAAGCTTTCTTT.

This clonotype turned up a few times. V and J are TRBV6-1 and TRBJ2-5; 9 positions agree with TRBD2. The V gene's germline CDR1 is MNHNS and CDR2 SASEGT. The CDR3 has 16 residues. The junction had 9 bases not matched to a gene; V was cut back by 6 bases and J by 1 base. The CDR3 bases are TGTGCCAGCAGCAGACTAGCGGCCGCCATCCAAGAGACCCAGTACTTC. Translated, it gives CASSRLAAAIQETQYF.

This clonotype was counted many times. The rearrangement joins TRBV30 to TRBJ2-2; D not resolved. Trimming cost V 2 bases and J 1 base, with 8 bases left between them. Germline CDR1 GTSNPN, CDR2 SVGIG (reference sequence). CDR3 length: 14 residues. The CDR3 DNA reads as TGTGCCTGGAGTCTACAGCTGAACACCGGGGAGCTGTTTTTT. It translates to CAWSLQLNTGELFF.

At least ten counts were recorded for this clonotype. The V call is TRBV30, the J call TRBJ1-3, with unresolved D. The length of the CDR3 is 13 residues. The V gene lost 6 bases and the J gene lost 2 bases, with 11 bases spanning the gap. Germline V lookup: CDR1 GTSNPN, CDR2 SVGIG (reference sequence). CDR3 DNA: TGTGCCTGCGTTAGGGTGGCTGGAAACACCATATATTTT. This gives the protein CACVRVAGNTIYF.

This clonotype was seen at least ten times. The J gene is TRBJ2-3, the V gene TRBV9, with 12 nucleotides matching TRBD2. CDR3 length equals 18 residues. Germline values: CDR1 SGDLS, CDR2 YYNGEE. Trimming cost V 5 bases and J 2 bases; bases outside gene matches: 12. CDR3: CASSHSSGRALNTDTQYF. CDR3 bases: TGTGCCAGCAGTCATTCTAGCGGGAGGGCCCTTAACACAGATACGCAGTATTTT.

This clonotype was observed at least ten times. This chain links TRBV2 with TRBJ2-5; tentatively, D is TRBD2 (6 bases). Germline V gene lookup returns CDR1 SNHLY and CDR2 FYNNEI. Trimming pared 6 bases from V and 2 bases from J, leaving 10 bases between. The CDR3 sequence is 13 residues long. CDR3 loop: CASRLDYQETQYF. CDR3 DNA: TGTGCCAGCAGACTGGACTATCAAGAGACCCAGTACTTC. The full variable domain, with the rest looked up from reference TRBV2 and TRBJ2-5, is EPEVTQTPSHQVTQMGQEVILRCVPISNHLYFYWYRQILGQKVEFLVSFYNNEISEKSEIFDDQFSVERPDGSNFTLKIRSTKLEDSAMYFCASRLDYQETQYFGPGTRLLVL.

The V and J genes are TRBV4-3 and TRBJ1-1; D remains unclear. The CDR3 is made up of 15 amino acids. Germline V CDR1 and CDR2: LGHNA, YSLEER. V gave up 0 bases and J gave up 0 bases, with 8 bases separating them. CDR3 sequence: CASSQDILMNTEAFF. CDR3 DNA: TGCGCCAGCAGCCAAGATATACTAATGAACACTGAAGCTTTCTTT.

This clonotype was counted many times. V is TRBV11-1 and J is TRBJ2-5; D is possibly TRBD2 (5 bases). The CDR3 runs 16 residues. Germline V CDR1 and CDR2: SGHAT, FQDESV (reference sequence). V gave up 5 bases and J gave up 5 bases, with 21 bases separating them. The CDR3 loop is CASSLGDRGPMETQYF. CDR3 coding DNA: TGTGCCAGCAGCCTCGGTGATAGAGGGCCCATGGAGACCCAGTACTTC.

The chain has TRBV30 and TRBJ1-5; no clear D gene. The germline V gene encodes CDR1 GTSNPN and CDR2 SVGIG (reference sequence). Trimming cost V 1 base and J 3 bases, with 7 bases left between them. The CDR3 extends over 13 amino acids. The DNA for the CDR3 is TGTGCCTGGAGTGCCCGATTCAATCAGCCCCAGCATTTT. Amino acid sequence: CAWSARFNQPQHF.

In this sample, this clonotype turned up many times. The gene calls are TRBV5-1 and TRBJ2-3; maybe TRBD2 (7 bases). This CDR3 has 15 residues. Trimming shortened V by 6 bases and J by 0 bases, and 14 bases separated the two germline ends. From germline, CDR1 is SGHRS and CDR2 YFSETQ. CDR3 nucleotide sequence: TGCGCCAGCACCTTTGGGGGGGGCAGCACAGATACGCAGTATTTT. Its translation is CASTFGGGSTDTQYF.

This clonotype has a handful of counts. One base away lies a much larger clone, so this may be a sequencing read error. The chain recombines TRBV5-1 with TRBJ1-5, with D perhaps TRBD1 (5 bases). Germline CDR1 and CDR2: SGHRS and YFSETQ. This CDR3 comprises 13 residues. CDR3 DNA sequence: TGCGCCAGCAGTAGGGACGCCAATCAGCCCCGGCATTTT. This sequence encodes CASSRDANQPRHF.

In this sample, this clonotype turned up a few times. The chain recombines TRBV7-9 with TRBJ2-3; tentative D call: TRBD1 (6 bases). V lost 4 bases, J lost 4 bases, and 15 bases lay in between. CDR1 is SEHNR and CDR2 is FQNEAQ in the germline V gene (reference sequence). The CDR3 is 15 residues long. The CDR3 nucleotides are TGTGCCAGCAGCTCGATCGGGACAATAGCAGATACGCAGTATTTT. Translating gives CASSSIGTIADTQYF.

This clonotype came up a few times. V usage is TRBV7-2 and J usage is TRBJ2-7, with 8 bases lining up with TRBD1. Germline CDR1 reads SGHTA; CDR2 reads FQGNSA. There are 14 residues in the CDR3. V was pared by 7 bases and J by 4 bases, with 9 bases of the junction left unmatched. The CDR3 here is CASTFIDRGYEQYF. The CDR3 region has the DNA TGTGCCAGCACCTTTATCGACAGGGGTTACGAGCAGTACTTC.

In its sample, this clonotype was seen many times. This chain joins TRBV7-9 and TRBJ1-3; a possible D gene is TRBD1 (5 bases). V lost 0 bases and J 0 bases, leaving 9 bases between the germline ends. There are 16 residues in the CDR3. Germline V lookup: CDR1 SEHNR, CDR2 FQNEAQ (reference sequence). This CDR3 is CASSLAVGDSGNTIYF. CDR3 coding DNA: TGTGCCAGCAGCTTAGCGGTGGGGGACTCTGGAAACACCATATATTTT.

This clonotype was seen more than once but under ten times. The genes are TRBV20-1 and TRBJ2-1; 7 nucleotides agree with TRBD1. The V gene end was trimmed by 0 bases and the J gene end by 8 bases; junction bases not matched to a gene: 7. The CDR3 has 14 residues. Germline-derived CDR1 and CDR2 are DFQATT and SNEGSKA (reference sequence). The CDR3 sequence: CSARDLKGAYEQFF. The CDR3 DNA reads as TGCAGTGCTAGAGATCTCAAGGGGGCGTATGAGCAGTTCTTC.

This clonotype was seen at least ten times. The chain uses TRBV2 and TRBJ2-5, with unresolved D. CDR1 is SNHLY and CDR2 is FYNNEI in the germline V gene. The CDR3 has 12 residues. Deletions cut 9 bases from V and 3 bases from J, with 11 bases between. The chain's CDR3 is CARRQMEETQYF. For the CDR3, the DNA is TGTGCCAGGAGGCAGATGGAAGAGACCCAGTACTTC.

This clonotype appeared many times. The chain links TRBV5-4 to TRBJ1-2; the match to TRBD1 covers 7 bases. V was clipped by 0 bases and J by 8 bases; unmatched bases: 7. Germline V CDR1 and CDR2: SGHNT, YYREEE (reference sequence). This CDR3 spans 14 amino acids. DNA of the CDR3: TGTGCCAGCAGCTTGGACTCAGGGGGTGGAGGCTACACCTTC. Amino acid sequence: CASSLDSGGGGYTF.

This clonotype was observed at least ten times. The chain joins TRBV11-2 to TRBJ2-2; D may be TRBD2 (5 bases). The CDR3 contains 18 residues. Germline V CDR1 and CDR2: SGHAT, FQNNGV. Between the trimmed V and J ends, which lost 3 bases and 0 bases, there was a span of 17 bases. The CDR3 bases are TGTGCCAGCAGCTTCCCTGGTGGAGGAGGCGCGAACACCGGGGAGCTGTTTTTT. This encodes CASSFPGGGGANTGELFF.

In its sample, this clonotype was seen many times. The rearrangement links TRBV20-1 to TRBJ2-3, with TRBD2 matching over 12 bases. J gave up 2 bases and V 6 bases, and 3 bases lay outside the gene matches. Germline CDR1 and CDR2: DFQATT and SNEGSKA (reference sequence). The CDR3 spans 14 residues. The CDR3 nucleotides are TGCAGTGCAACTAGCGGGAGGCTCACAGATACGCAGTATTTT. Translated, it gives CSATSGRLTDTQYF.